The entry below gives a single T cell receptor (beta chain) sequence along with its context. The V gene's germline CDR1 is LNHDA and CDR2 SQIVND (reference sequence). The CDR3 has 14 amino acids. With 5 bases clipped from V and 8 bases from J, the junction kept 11 bases outside the gene matches. This sample was included in a study of blood T cell repertoires in COVID-19. Across the whole study: Acute and convalescent COVID-19 specimens originated in the United States, Italy and Spain. From T cells, B-cell-depleted T cells, or PBMCs came the material, which was cDNA or gDNA.

The authors' processing: Nucleated cell counts were estimated from reference gene primer amplification. Data came from immunoSEQ multiplex PCR; TCRdb stores just in-frame clones and leaves some out. The V and J calls and clone size come from that table; D and trimming were worked out from the DNA. Among some 21,000 clones listed, over 70% were seen once. The sample comprised peripheral blood. V and J are TRBV19 and TRBJ1-2; 7 nucleotides match TRBD1. The receptor was isolated from a man aged 60 to 75 with active COVID-19. The CDR3 DNA follows: TGTGCCAGTAGTGCCCGACAGGGATTGAGAGGCTACACCTTC. It is translated as CASSARQGLRGYTF.